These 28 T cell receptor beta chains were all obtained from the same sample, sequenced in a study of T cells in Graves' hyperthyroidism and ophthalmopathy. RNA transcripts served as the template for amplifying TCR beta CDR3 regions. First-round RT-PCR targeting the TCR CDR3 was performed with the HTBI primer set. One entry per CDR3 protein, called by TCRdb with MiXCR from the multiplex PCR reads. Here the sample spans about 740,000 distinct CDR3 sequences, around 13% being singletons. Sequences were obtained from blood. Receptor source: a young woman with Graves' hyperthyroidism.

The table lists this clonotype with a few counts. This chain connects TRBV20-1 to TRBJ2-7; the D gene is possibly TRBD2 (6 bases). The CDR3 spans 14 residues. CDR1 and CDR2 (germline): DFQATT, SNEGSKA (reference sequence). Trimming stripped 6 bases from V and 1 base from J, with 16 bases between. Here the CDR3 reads CSAIAEAGSYEQYF. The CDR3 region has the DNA TGCAGTGCGATAGCGGAGGCGGGGTCCTACGAGCAGTACTTC.

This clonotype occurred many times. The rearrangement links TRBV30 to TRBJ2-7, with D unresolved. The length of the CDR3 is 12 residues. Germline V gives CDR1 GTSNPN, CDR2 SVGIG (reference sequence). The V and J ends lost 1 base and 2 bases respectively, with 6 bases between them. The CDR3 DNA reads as TGTGCCTGGAGTGGAAACACCTACGAGCAGTACTTC. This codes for CAWSGNTYEQYF.

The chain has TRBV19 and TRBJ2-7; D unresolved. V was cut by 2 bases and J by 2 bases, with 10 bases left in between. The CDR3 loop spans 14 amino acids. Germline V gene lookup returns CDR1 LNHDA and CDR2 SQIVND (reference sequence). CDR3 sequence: CASSIFEGPYEQYF. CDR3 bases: TGTGCCAGTAGTATATTCGAAGGCCCCTACGAGCAGTACTTC.

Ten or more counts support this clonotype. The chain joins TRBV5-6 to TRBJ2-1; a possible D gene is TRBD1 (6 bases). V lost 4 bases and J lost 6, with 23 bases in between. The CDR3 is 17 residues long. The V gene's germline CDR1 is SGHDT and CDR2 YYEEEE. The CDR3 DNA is TGTGCCAGCAGCCCTGGAGGCCGCAGGGGAACCCTCAATGAGCAGTTCTTC. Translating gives CASSPGGRRGTLNEQFF.

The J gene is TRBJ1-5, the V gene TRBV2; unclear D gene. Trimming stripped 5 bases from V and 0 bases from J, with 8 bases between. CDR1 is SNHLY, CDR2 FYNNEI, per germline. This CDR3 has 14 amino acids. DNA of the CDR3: TGTGCCAGCAGTCTTGACACTAGCAATCAGCCCCAGCATTTT. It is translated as CASSLDTSNQPQHF.

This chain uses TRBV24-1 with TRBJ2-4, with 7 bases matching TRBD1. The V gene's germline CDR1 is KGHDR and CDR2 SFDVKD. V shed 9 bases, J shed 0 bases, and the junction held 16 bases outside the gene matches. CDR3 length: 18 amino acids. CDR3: CATPGMGQLWKAKNIQYF. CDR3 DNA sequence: TGTGCCACCCCCGGGATGGGACAGCTTTGGAAAGCCAAAAACATTCAGTACTTC.

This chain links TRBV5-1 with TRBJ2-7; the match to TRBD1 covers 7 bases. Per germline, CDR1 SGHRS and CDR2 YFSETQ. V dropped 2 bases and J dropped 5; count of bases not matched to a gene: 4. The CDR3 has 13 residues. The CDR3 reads CASSFTGVDEQYF. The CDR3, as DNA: TGCGCCAGCAGCTTTACAGGGGTAGACGAGCAGTACTTC.

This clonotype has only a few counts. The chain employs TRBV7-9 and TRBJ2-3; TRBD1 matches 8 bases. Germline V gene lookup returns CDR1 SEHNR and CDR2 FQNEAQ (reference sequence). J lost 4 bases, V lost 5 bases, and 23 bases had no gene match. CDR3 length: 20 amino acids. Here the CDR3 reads CASSHPIRAGGEVGPDTQYF. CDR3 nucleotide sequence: TGTGCCAGCAGCCACCCCATTCGGGCAGGGGGCGAAGTTGGTCCAGATACGCAGTATTTT.

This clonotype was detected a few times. The chain's CDR3 is CASSPRARDGYTF. As DNA, the CDR3 is TGTGCCAGCTCACCGAGGGCGCGGGATGGCTACACCTTC. V usage is TRBV18 and J usage is TRBJ1-2; D is ambiguous. Germline lookup yields CDR1 KGHSH and CDR2 LQKENI. V shed 3 bases and J shed 6 bases, with 11 bases lying between them. The CDR3 extends over 13 amino acids.

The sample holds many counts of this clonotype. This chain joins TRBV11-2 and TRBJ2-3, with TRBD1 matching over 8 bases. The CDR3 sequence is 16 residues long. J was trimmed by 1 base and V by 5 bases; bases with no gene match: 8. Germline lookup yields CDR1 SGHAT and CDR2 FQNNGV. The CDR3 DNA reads TGTGCCAGCAGCATAACCTCAGGGGGCGGCACAGATACGCAGTATTTT. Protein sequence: CASSITSGGGTDTQYF.

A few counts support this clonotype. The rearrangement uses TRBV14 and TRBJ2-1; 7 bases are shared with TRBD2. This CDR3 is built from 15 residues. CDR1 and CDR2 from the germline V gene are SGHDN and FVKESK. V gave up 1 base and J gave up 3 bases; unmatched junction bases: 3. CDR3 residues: CASSQVAGRYNEQFF. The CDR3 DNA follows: TGTGCCAGCAGCCAAGTAGCGGGCCGCTACAATGAGCAGTTCTTC.

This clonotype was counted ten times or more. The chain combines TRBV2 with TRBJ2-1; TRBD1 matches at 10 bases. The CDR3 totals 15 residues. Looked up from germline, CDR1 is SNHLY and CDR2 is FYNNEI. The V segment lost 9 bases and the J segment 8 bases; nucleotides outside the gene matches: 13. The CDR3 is CASLYRDRGIDEQFF. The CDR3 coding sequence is TGTGCCAGTCTGTACCGGGACAGGGGCATCGATGAGCAGTTCTTC.

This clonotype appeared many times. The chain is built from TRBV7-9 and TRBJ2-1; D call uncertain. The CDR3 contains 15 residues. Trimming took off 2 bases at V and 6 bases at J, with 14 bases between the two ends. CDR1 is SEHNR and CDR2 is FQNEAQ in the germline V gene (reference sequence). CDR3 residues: CASSLSLGWSNEQFF. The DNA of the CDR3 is TGTGCCAGCAGCTTATCGCTAGGCTGGTCCAATGAGCAGTTCTTC.

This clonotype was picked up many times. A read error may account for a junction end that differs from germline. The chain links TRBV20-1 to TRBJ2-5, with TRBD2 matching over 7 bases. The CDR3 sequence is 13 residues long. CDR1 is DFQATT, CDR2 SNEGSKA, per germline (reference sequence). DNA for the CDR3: TGCAGTGCCAGAGAGGCGGGGACTAAGACCCAGTACTTC. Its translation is CSAREAGTKTQYF.

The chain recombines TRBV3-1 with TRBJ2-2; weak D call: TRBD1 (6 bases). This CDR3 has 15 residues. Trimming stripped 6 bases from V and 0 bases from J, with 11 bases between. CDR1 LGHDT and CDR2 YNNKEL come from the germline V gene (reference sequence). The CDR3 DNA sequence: TGTGCCAGCAGGCAGGGGCGAACGAACACCGGGGAGCTGTTTTTT. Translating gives CASRQGRTNTGELFF. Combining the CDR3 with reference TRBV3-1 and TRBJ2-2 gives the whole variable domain DTAVSQTPKYLVTQMGNDKSIKCEQNLGHDTMYWYKQDSKKFLKIMFSYNNKELIINETVPNRFSPKSPDKAHLNLHINSLELGDSAVYFCASRQGRTNTGELFFGEGSRLTVL.

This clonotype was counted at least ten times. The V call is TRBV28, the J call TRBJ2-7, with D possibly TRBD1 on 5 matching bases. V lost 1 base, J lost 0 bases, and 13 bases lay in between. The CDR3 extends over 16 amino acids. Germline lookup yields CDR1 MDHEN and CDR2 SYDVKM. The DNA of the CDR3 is TGTGCCAGCAGTTTATCCCTTGGGCAGGGCTCCTACGAGCAGTACTTC. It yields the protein CASSLSLGQGSYEQYF. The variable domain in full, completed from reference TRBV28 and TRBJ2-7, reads DVKVTQSSRYLVKRTGEKVFLECVQDMDHENMFWYRQDPGLGLRLIYFSYDVKMKEKGDIPEGYSVSREKKERFSLILESASTNQTSMYLCASSLSLGQGSYEQYFGPGTRLTVT.

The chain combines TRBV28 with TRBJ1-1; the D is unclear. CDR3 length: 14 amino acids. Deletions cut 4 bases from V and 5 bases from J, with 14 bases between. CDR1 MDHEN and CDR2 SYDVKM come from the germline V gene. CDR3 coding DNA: TGTGCCAGCAGTTCTGCCTCAGCCCGAACTGAAGCTTTCTTT. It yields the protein CASSSASARTEAFF.

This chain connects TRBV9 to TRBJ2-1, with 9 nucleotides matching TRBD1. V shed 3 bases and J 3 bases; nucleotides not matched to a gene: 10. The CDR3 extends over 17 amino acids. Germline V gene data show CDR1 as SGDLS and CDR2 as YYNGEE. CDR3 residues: CASSATGGIPVYNEQFF. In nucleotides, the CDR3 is TGTGCCAGCAGCGCGACAGGGGGGATCCCGGTCTACAATGAGCAGTTCTTC.

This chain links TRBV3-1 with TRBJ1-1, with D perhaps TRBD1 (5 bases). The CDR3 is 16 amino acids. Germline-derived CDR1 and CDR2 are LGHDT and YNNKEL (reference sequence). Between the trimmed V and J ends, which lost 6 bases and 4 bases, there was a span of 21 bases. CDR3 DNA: TGTGCCAGCAGTGATTTGGGGGAACATCTGGGCACTGAAGCTTTCTTT. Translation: CASSDLGEHLGTEAFF.

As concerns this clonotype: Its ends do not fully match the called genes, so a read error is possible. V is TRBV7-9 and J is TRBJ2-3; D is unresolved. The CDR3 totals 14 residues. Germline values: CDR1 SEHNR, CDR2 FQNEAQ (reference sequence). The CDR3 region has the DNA TGTACCAGCAGCTACACCCAGGACACAGATACGCAGTATTTT. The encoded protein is CTSSYTQDTDTQYF.

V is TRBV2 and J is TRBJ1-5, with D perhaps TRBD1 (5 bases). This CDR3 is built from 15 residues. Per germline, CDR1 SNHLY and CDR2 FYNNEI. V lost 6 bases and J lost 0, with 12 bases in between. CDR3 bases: TGTGCCAGCAGGTGGGGGGGAAATAGCAATCAGCCCCAGCATTTT. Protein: CASRWGGNSNQPQHF.

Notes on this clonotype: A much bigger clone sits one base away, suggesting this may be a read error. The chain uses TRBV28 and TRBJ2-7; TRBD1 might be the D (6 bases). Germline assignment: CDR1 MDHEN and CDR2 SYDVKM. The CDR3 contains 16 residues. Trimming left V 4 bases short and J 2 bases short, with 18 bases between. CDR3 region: CASSSGQSGRPYEQYF. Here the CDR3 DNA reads TGTGCCAGCAGTTCCGGACAGTCAGGACGGCCCTACGAGCAGTACTTC. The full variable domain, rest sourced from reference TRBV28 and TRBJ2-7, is DVKVTQSSRYLVKRTGEKVFLECVQDMDHENMFWYRQDPGLGLRLIYFSYDVKMKEKGDIPEGYSVSREKKERFSLILESASTNQTSMYLCASSSGQSGRPYEQYFGPGTRLTVT.

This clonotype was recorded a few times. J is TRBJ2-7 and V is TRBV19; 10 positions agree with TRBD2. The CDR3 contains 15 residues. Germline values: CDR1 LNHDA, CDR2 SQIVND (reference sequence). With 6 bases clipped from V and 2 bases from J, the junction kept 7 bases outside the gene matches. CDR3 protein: CASSPGLANPYEQYF. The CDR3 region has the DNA TGTGCCAGTAGCCCGGGACTAGCGAACCCCTACGAGCAGTACTTC.

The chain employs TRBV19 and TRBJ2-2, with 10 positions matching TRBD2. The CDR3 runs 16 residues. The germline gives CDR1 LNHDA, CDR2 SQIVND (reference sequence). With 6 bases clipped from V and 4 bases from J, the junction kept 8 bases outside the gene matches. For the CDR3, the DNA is TGTGCCAGTAGGGGAGCGGGAGGGCCGCCCACCGGGGAGCTGTTTTTT. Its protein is CASRGAGGPPTGELFF.

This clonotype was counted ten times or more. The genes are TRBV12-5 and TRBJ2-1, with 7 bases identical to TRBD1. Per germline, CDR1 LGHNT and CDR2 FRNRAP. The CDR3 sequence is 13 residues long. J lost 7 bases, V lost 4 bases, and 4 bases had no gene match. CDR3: CASGSNRGNEQFF. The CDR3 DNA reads TGTGCTAGTGGTTCCAACAGGGGTAATGAGCAGTTCTTC.

CDR3 loop: CVVYGTPTGIDDGYTF. The CDR3 region has the DNA TGTGTCGTATATGGAACCCCGACAGGGATTGATGATGGCTACACCTTC. V and J are TRBV10-3 and TRBJ1-2; TRBD1 matches 7 bases. Germline CDR1 reads ENHRY; CDR2 reads SYGVKD. The CDR3 spans 16 residues.

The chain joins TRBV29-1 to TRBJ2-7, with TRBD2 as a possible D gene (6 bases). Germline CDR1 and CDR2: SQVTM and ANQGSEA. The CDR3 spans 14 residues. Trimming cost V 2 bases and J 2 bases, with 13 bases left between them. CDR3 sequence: CSVEQAGTAYEQYF. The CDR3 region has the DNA TGCAGCGTTGAACAGGCGGGGACCGCCTACGAGCAGTACTTC.

For the CDR3, the DNA is TGTGCCAGCTCACCACGAAGGCAATTGAACACCGGGGAGCTGTTTTTT. This sequence encodes CASSPRRQLNTGELFF. This chain connects TRBV18 to TRBJ2-2; D call uncertain. The CDR3 runs to 16 residues. Looked up from germline, CDR1 is KGHSH and CDR2 is LQKENI. Trimming removed 1 base at V and 1 base at J, with 10 bases between.